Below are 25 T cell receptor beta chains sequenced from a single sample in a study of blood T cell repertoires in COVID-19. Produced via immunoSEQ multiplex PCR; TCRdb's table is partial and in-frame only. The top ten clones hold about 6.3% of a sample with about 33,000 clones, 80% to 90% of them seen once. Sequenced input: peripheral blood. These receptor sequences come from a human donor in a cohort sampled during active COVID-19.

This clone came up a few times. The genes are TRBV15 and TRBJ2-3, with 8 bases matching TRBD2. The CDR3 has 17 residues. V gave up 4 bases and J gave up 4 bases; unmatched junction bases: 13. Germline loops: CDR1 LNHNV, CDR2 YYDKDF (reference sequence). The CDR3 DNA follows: TGTGCCACCAGCAAATACGCCCCGCGGGGGGCCCCAGATACGCAGTATTTT. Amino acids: CATSKYAPRGAPDTQYF.

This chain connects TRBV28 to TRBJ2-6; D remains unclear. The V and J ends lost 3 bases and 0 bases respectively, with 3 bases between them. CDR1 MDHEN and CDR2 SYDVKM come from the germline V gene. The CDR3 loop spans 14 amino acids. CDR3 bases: TGTGCCAGCAGTTTGAGCTCTGGGGCCAACGTCCTGACTTTC. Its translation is CASSLSSGANVLTF. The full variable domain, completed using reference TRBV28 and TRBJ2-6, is DVKVTQSSRYLVKRTGEKVFLECVQDMDHENMFWYRQDPGLGLRLIYFSYDVKMKEKGDIPEGYSVSREKKERFSLILESASTNQTSMYLCASSLSSGANVLTFGAGSRLTVL.

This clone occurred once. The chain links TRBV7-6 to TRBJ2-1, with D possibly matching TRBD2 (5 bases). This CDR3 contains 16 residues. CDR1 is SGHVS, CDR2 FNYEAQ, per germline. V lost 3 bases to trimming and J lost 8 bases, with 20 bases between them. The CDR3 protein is CASSLTHAGVIDEQFF. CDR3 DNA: TGTGCCAGCAGCTTGACACACGCCGGGGTTATCGATGAGCAGTTCTTC.

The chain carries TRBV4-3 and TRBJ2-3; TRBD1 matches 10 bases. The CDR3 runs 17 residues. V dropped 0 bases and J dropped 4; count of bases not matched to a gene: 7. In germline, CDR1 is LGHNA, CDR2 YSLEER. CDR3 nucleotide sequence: TGCGCCAGCAGCCAAGACCTCAGGACAGGGGGGTCAGATACGCAGTATTTT. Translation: CASSQDLRTGGSDTQYF.

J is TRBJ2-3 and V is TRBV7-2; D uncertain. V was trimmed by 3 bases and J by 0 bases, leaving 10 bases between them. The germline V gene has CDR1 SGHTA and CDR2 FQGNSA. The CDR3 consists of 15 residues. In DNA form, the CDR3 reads TGTGCCAGCAGCTTGACCGCGACTAGCACAGATACGCAGTATTTT. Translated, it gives CASSLTATSTDTQYF.

CDR3 in amino acids: CASSLVTSWVPGTDTQYF. CDR3 nucleotides: TGTGCCAGCAGCCTGGTTACTAGTTGGGTTCCCGGCACAGATACGCAGTATTTT. This chain uses TRBV7-8 with TRBJ2-3; D might be TRBD2 (5 bases). The CDR3 is 18 residues long. In germline, CDR1 is SGHVS, CDR2 FQNEAQ. Trimming shortened V by 5 bases and J by 1 base, and 22 bases separated the two germline ends.

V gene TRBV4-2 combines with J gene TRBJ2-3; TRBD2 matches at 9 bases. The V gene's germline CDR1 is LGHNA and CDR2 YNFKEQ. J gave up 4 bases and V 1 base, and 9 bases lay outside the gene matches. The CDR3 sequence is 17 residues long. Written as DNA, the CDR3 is TGTGCCAGCAGCCAAGTCGGTAGCGGGAGTCCGTCAGATACGCAGTATTTT. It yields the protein CASSQVGSGSPSDTQYF.

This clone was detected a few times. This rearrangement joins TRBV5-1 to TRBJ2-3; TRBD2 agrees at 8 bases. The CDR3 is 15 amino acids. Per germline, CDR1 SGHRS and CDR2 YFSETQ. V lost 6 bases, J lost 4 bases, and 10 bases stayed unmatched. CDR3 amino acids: CASTVAGHEADTQYF. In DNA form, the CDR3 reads TGCGCCAGCACCGTAGCGGGACATGAGGCAGATACGCAGTATTTT.

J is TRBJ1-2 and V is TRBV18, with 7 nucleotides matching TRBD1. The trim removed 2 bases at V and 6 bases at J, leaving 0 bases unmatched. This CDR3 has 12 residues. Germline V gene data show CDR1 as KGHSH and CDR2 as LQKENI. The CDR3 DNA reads TGTGCCAGCTCACCAGACAGGGATGGCTACACCTTC. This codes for CASSPDRDGYTF. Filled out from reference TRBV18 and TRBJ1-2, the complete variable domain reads NAGVMQNPRHLVRRRGQEARLRCSPMKGHSHVYWYRQLPEEGLKFMVYLQKENIIDESGMPKERFSAEFPKEGPSILRIQQVVRGDSAAYFCASSPDRDGYTFGSGTRLTVV.

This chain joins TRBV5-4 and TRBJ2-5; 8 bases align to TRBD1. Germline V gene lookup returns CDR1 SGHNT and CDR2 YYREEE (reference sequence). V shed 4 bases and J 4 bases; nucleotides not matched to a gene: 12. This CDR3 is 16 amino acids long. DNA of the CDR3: TGTGCCAGCAGCCCACGCCGCCAGGGGGCGGGAGAGACCCAGTACTTC. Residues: CASSPRRQGAGETQYF.

The CDR3 sequence is CASPLAGGWGDTQYF. DNA for the CDR3: TGCGCCAGCCCCTTAGCGGGAGGATGGGGAGATACGCAGTATTTT. The V gene is TRBV10-1, the J gene TRBJ2-3; 10 bases line up with TRBD2. CDR1 and CDR2 (germline): WNHNN, SYGVQD (reference sequence). The V segment lost 8 bases and the J segment 5 bases; nucleotides outside the gene matches: 10. The CDR3 extends over 15 amino acids.

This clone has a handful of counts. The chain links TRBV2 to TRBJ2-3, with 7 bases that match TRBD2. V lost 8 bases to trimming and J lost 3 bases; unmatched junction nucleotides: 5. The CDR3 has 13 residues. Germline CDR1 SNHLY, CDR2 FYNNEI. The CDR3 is CASLPGGTDTQYF. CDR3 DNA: TGTGCCAGCCTCCCGGGGGGAACAGATACGCAGTATTTT.

This CDR3 is CASSYPPGQEMQETQYF. DNA of the CDR3: TGTGCCAGCAGTTACCCACCGGGACAGGAAATGCAAGAGACCCAGTACTTC. The chain is built from TRBV6-7 and TRBJ2-5, with 8 bases that match TRBD1. TRBV6-7 is flagged as an ORF with uncertain function. V lost 2 bases to trimming and J lost 2 bases; unmatched junction nucleotides: 10. This CDR3 is 17 amino acids long.

Here the CDR3 DNA reads TGTGCCAGCAGCGTAGTAGCCTCGAACACCGGGGAGCTGTTTTTT. Encoded protein: CASSVVASNTGELFF. The J gene is TRBJ2-2, the V gene TRBV9, with D unclear. Trimming left V 0 bases short and J 0 bases short, with 6 bases between. CDR1 and CDR2 (germline): SGDLS, YYNGEE. The CDR3 spans 15 residues.

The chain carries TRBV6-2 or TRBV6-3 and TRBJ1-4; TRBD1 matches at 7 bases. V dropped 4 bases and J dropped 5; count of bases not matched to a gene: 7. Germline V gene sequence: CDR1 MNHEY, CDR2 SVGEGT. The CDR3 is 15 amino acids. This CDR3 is CASSSGQARNEKLFF. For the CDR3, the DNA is TGTGCCAGCAGTTCCGGACAGGCCAGGAATGAAAAACTGTTTTTT.

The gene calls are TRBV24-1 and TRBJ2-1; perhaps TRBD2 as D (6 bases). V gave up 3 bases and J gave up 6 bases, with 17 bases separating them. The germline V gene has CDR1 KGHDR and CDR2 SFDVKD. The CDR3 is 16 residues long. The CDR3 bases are TGTGCCACCAGTGATCTTAGTTTCGGGGGTGGCAATGAGCAGTTCTTC. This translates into CATSDLSFGGGNEQFF.

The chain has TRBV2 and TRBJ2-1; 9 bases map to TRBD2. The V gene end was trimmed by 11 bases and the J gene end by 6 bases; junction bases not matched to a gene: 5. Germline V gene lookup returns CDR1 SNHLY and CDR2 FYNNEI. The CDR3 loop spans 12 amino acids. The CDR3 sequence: CASGLARNEQFF. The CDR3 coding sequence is TGTGCCTCGGGACTAGCTCGCAATGAGCAGTTCTTC.

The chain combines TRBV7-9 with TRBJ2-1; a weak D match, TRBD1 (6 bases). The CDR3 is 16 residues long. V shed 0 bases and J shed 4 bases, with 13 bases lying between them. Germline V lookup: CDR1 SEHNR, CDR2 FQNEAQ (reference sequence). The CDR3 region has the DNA TGTGCCAGCAGCTTAGCGCCGGCAGGGGTGTACAATGAGCAGTTCTTC. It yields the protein CASSLAPAGVYNEQFF.

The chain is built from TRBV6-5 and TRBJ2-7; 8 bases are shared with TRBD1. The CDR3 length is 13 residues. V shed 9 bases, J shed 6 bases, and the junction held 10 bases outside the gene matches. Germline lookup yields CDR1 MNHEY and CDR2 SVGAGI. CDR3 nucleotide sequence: TGTGCCAGTTCCGGGACAGGTCCATTCGAGCAGTACTTC. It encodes CASSGTGPFEQYF.

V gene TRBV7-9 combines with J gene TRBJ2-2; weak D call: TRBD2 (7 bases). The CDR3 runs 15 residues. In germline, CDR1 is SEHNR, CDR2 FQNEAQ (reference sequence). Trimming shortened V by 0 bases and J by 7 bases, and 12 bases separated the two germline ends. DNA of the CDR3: TGTGCCAGCAGCTTAGCGGGGGGGCCCGGCGGGGAGCTGTTTTTT. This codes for CASSLAGGPGGELFF.

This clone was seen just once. CDR3 in amino acids: CSQVKTGLSTDTQYF. The CDR3 nucleotides read TGCAGCCAGGTTAAGACAGGGTTAAGCACAGATACGCAGTATTTT. The chain carries TRBV29-1 and TRBJ2-3; TRBD1 matches 7 bases. The length of the CDR3 is 15 residues. The V and J ends lost 8 bases and 0 bases, in that order; junction bases with no gene match: 11. Germline CDR1 SQVTM, CDR2 ANQGSEA.

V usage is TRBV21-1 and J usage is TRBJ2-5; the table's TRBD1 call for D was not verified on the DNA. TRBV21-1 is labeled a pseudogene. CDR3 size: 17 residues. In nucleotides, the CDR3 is TGTGCCAGCAGCAAAGAACCCGAGGGGGTCCACCAAGAGACCCAGTACTTC. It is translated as CASSKEPEGVHQETQYF.

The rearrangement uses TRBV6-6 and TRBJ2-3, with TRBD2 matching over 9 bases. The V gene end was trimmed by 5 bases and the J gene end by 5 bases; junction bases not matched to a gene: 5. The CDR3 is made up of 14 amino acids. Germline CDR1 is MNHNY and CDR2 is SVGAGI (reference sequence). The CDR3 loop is CASSTSGYIDTQYF. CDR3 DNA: TGTGCCAGCAGTACTAGCGGGTATATAGATACGCAGTATTTT.

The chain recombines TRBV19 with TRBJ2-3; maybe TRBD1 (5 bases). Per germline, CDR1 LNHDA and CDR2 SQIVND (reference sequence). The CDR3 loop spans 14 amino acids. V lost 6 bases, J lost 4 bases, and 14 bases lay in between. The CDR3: CASRRGTMADTQYF. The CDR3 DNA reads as TGTGCCAGTAGAAGGGGAACTATGGCAGATACGCAGTATTTT.

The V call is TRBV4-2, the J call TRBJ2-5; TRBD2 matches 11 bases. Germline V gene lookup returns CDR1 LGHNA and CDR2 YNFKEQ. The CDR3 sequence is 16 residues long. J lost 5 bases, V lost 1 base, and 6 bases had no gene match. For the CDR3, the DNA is TGTGCCAGCAGCCAAGCGTTAGCGGGGGGGCAGGAGACCCAGTACTTC. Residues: CASSQALAGGQETQYF.